This TCR beta chain was sequenced in a study of Tregs in tolerant kidney transplant recipients. Unstimulated regulatory T cells (CD4+CD25+CD127-), CD4+CD25- non-regulatory cells, CD4 and CD8 cells were FACS-sorted from thawed PBMCs. Clones were read by immunoSEQ multiplex PCR, and TCRdb kept only the in-frame ones, dropping some. Of under 100,000 clones in the sample, approximately 94% were seen once. The sequence derives from a human donor in good health. Sequenced: CD8+ T cells from blood.

The CDR3 loop is CASSYRASYEQYF. The CDR3 DNA is TGTGCCAGCAGCTACAGGGCATCCTACGAGCAGTACTTC. The genes are TRBV5-6 and TRBJ2-7; D is perhaps TRBD1 (6 bases). CDR3 length: 13 amino acids. The germline V and J ends were trimmed by 3 bases and 1 base, with 8 bases remaining between them. Germline values: CDR1 SGHDT, CDR2 YYEEEE.